This T cell receptor (beta chain) was sequenced in a study of PD-L1 blockade in urothelial cancer. Whole-study results and caveats: A pretreatment blood TCR clonality that fell below the median predicted better progression-free and overall survival.

Generated by immunoSEQ multiplex PCR, the TCRdb table keeps only in-frame clones and is missing some. Found here are 50,000 to 60,000 clones, 88% of them singletons; the top ten hold about 2.6%. The sample's time point: peripheral blood 6 weeks after treatment start. Concerning this clone itself: The target antigen is unknown.

The length of the CDR3 is 13 residues. Losses at the gene ends were 3 bases for V and 7 bases for J; bases not matched to a gene: 5. The germline V gene has CDR1 SGHTA and CDR2 FQGNSA. The chain employs TRBV7-2 and TRBJ1-1, with TRBD1 matching over 7 bases. This receptor was obtained from a man aged 55 to 70 with urothelial cancer. Sequencing used PBMCs, obtained around atezolizumab (anti-PD-L1) treatment. CDR3 DNA: TGTGCCAGCAGCTTCCAGACAGGGCATGAAGCTTTCTTT. The encoded protein is CASSFQTGHEAFF.